This TCR beta chain was captured in a study of blood T cell repertoires in COVID-19. Background on the study: Specimens from acute and convalescent COVID-19 originated in the United States, Italy and Spain.

The protocol was immunoSEQ multiplex PCR, while the TCRdb copy is restricted to in-frame clones and leaves out a portion. The top ten clones hold approximately 3.6% of a sample with some 160,000 clones, roughly 80% of them seen once. From germline, CDR1 is SGHNT and CDR2 YYREEE (reference sequence). The CDR3 loop spans 12 amino acids. The germline V and J ends were trimmed by 1 base and 8 bases, with 9 bases remaining between them. This clone was seen only a few times. The chain couples TRBV5-4 to TRBJ1-2; D remains unclear. Material: PBMCs or T cells enriched from blood (not recorded which). The receptor comes from a woman aged 55-75 years who had recovered from COVID-19. The DNA of the CDR3 is TGTGCCAGCAGCTTGTCTTTGGGCGGCTACACCTTC. This translates into CASSLSLGGYTF.